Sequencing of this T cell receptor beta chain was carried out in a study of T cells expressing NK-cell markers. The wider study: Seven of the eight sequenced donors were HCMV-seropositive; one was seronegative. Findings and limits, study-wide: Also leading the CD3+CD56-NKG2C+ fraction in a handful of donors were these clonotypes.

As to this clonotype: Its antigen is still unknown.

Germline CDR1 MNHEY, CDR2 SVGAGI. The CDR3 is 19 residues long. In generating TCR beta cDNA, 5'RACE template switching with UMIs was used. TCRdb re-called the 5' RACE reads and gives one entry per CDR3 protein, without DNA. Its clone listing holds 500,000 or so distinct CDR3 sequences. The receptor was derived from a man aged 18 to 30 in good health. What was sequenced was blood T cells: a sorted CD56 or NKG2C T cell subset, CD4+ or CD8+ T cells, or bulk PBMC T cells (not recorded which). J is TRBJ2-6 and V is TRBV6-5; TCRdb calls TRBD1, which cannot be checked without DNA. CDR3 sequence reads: CASSYGRVRGPVGANVLTF.